Following are 8 T cell receptor beta chains from one sample sequenced in a study of regulatory T cells in long-lasting Graves disease. According to the study, TCR beta libraries were built with iRepertoire HTBI primers and CDR3-region Arm-PCR. One entry per CDR3 protein results from TCRdb running MiXCR on the multiplex PCR reads. The sample carries 420,000 or so distinct CDR3 sequences, around 24% recorded once. The time point was: persistent/refractory GD, antithyroid drugs over 5 years with positive TRAb. Construction of the TCR library relied on RNA isolated from PBMCs. Specimen: peripheral blood mononuclear cells (PBMCs), collected when the disease was refractory, from a patient treated with antithyroid drugs. The origin of the receptors is a female donor with Graves disease.

In this sample, this clonotype turned up many times. The chain joins TRBV28 to TRBJ1-2; D may be TRBD1 (6 bases). Germline CDR1 reads MDHEN; CDR2 reads SYDVKM. This CDR3 comprises 13 residues. Between the trimmed V and J ends, which lost 5 bases and 4 bases, there was a span of 11 bases. This CDR3 reads CASSKQGLYGYTF. In DNA form, the CDR3 reads TGTGCCAGCAGTAAACAGGGTCTCTATGGCTACACCTTC.

The chain recombines TRBV7-9 with TRBJ1-1, with D possibly being TRBD1 (5 bases). This CDR3 contains 16 residues. Trimming left V 6 bases short and J 4 bases short, with 21 bases between. Germline V CDR1 and CDR2: SEHNR, FQNEAQ (reference sequence). CDR3 bases: TGTGCCAGCAGTTCTCTCGGGGTCAGGGAGACCACTGAAGCTTTCTTT. This translates into CASSSLGVRETTEAFF.

The chain uses TRBV5-4 and TRBJ2-2; 8 bases line up with TRBD2. CDR1 is SGHNT and CDR2 is YYREEE in the germline V gene (reference sequence). This CDR3 comprises 15 residues. After removal of 4 bases from V and 0 bases from J, the junction contained 2 bases not matched to a gene. The CDR3 loop reads CASSGGLANTGELFF. The CDR3 DNA sequence: TGTGCCAGCAGCGGGGGACTAGCGAACACCGGGGAGCTGTTTTTT.

The J gene is TRBJ1-1, the V gene TRBV19, with D unclear. Germline V CDR1 and CDR2: LNHDA, SQIVND (reference sequence). The length of the CDR3 is 12 residues. Trimming stripped 5 bases from V and 7 bases from J, with 11 bases between. This CDR3 is CASSSTEIEAFF. The CDR3 DNA sequence: TGTGCCAGTAGTTCGACTGAAATTGAAGCTTTCTTT.

The chain carries TRBV20-1 and TRBJ2-7; 13 bases are shared with TRBD2. J lost 3 bases, V lost 6 bases, and 8 bases had no gene match. CDR1 and CDR2 (germline): DFQATT, SNEGSKA (reference sequence). This CDR3 is 15 amino acids long. CDR3 nucleotide sequence: TGCAGTGCACCGGTACTAGCGGGAGGGAACTACGAGCAGTACTTC. Protein sequence: CSAPVLAGGNYEQYF.

The table lists this clonotype with many counts. The junction and the germline gene differ at one end; a read error may be behind it. The chain links TRBV7-2 to TRBJ2-2; 8 nucleotides match TRBD1. This CDR3 spans 12 amino acids. Germline CDR1 SGHTA, CDR2 FQGNSA. The DNA of the CDR3 is TGTGCCAGCAGCCGTCCGGGACAGGACCATCTTTTT. Translation: CASSRPGQDHLF.

The genes are TRBV19 and TRBJ1-5; D uncertain. Trimming shortened V by 5 bases and J by 3 bases, and 14 bases separated the two germline ends. CDR3 length equals 15 residues. Germline V gives CDR1 LNHDA, CDR2 SQIVND (reference sequence). CDR3 region: CASSPGGTYNQPQHF. The CDR3 DNA follows: TGTGCCAGTAGTCCCGGTGGAACGTACAATCAGCCCCAGCATTTT.

This clonotype was seen more than once but under ten times. V usage is TRBV6-1 and J usage is TRBJ2-7, with D maybe TRBD1 (6 bases). Germline assignment: CDR1 MNHNS and CDR2 SASEGT. The CDR3 sequence is 15 residues long. Trimming removed 7 bases at V and 3 bases at J, with 19 bases between. CDR3 bases: TGTGCCAGCACGTGGTCTTTTAGGGACAACTACGAGCAGTACTTC. This sequence encodes CASTWSFRDNYEQYF.